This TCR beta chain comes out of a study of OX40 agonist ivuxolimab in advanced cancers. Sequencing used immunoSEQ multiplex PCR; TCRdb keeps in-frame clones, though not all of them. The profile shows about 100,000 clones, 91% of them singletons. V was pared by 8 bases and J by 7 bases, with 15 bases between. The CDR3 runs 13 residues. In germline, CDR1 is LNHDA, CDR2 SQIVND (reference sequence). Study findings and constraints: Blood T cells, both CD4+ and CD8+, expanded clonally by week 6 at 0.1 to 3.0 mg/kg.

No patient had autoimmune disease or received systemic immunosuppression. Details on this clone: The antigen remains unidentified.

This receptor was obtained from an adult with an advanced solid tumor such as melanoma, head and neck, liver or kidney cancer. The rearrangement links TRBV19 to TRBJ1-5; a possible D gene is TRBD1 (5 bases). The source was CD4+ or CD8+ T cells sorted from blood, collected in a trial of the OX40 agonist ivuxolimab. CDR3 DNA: TGTGCCAGTGGGGGGGAAAGCGGGCAGCCCCAGCATTTT. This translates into CASGGESGQPQHF.